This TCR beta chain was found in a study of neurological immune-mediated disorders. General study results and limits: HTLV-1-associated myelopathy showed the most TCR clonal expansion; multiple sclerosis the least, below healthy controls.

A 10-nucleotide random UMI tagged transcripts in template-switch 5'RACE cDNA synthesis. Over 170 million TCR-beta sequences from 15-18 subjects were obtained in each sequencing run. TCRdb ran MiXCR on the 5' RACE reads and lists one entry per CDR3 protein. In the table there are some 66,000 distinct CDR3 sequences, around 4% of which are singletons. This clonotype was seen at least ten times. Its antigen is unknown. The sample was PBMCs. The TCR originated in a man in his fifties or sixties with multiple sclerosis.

The CDR3 is CASSQGQGGDYEQYV. The CDR3 bases are TGCGCCAGCAGCCAAGGGCAGGGGGGGGATTACGAGCAGTACGTC. The V and J genes are TRBV4-1 and TRBJ2-7; D might be TRBD1 or TRBD2, each matching 7 bases. The CDR3 consists of 15 residues. From germline, CDR1 is MGHRA and CDR2 YSYEKL. The germline V and J ends were trimmed by 1 base and 4 bases, with 14 bases remaining between them.